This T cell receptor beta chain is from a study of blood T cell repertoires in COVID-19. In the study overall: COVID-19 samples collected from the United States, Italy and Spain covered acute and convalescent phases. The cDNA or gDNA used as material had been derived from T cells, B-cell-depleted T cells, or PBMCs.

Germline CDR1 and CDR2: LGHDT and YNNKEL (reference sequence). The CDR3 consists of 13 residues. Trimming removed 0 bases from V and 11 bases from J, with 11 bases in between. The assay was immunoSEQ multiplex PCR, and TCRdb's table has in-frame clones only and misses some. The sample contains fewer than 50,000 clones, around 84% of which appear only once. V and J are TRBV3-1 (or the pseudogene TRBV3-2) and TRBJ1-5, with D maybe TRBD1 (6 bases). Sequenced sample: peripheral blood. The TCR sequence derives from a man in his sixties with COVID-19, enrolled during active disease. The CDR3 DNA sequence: TGTGCCAGCAGCCAAGATCGGGGGGCAGCCCAGCATTTT. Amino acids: CASSQDRGAAQHF.